The 27 T cell receptor beta chains below come from one sample, sequenced in a study of cytotoxic CD8 clonotypes in ibrutinib-treated CLL. Measured with immunoSEQ multiplex PCR; TCRdb has only the in-frame clones, and not every one. The sample has approximately 46,000 clones, roughly two thirds seen once. The sequencing here drew on PBMCs, taken after 12 months of ibrutinib treatment. Receptors originate from a human donor with chronic lymphocytic leukemia.

V is TRBV6-1 and J is TRBJ2-1; a possible D gene is TRBD1 (5 bases). The germline CDR1 and CDR2 sequences are MNHNS and SASEGT. Trimming cost V 5 bases and J 0 bases, with 11 bases left between them. The CDR3 totals 15 residues. CDR3 DNA: TGTGCCAGCAGTCCGGACACGAGCTCCTACAATGAGCAGTTCTTC. Translated, it gives CASSPDTSSYNEQFF.

This clone occurred once. V usage is TRBV6-4 and J usage is TRBJ2-1; weak D call: TRBD2 (7 bases). The CDR3 covers 14 residues. CDR1 and CDR2 from the germline V gene are MRHNA and SNTAGT. The V gene lost 2 bases and the J gene lost 13 bases, with 18 bases spanning the gap. DNA of the CDR3: TGTGCCAGCAGTGACGCCGAGGGGGGGGCGCGACAGTTCTTC. It specifies CASSDAEGGARQFF.

This chain joins TRBV13 and TRBJ1-2; the match to TRBD1 covers 8 bases. CDR1 and CDR2 from the germline V gene are PRHDT and FYEKMQ (reference sequence). V lost 4 bases and J lost 6; bases outside the gene matches: 13. The CDR3 is 16 amino acids. The CDR3 DNA sequence: TGTGCCAGCAGCTCTTTAGGTCGGACAGGGTTGGATGGCTACACCTTC. Encoded protein: CASSSLGRTGLDGYTF. Combining the CDR3 with reference TRBV13 and TRBJ1-2 gives the whole variable domain AAGVIQSPRHLIKEKRETATLKCYPIPRHDTVYWYQQGPGQDPQFLISFYEKMQSDKGSIPDRFSAQQFSDYHSELNMSSLELGDSALYFCASSSLGRTGLDGYTFGSGTRLTVV.

This clone was detected only a few times. V usage is TRBV2 and J usage is TRBJ2-6, with TRBD1 matching over 10 bases. V trimming: 4 bases; J trimming: 0 bases; junction bases outside the gene matches: 3. The CDR3 is made up of 17 amino acids. Germline V lookup: CDR1 SNHLY, CDR2 FYNNEI. CDR3 residues: CASSARDRGSGANVLTF. The CDR3 DNA follows: TGTGCCAGCAGTGCCCGGGACAGGGGCTCTGGGGCCAACGTCCTGACTTTC.

This clone was seen more than once but under ten times. The rearrangement joins TRBV30 to TRBJ1-1; D unclear. CDR1 GTSNPN and CDR2 SVGIG come from the germline V gene (reference sequence). The CDR3 covers 12 residues. Trimming took 3 bases from V and 1 from J, leaving 6 bases between them. This CDR3 is CAWRGWNTEAFF. The CDR3 bases are TGTGCCTGGAGGGGCTGGAACACTGAAGCTTTCTTT.

This clone was seen just once. The chain carries TRBV30 and TRBJ1-1; unclear D gene. The germline gives CDR1 GTSNPN, CDR2 SVGIG (reference sequence). The CDR3 is 13 amino acids. Trimming stripped 5 bases from V and 0 bases from J, with 10 bases between. The CDR3 reads CAWDGLMNTEAFF. The CDR3 DNA follows: TGTGCCTGGGACGGCTTAATGAACACTGAAGCTTTCTTT.

CDR3: CASSQGTGDRYSGNTIYF. The CDR3 DNA reads as TGTGCCAGCAGCCAAGGTACTGGAGACCGATACTCTGGAAACACCATATATTTT. V usage is TRBV14 and J usage is TRBJ1-3; D is undetermined. V lost 1 base and J lost 0, with 16 bases in between. Germline loops: CDR1 SGHDN, CDR2 FVKESK. The length of the CDR3 is 18 residues.

A few counts support this clone. V and J are TRBV7-3 and TRBJ1-2; no firm D call. Per the germline V gene, CDR1 is SGHTA and CDR2 is FQGTGA. Trimming pared 5 bases from V and 2 bases from J, leaving 12 bases between. CDR3 length equals 14 residues. CDR3 bases: TGTGCCAGCAGCCCGGGAGACTCCAACTATGGCTACACCTTC. This gives the protein CASSPGDSNYGYTF.

The chain has TRBV4-1 and TRBJ1-3, with 7 bases aligning to TRBD1. The CDR3 has 16 amino acids. The V segment lost 3 bases and the J segment 0 bases; nucleotides outside the gene matches: 5. Germline assignment: CDR1 MGHRA and CDR2 YSYEKL. The CDR3 region is CASSHLDRDSGNTIYF. The CDR3, as DNA: TGCGCCAGCAGCCACCTAGACAGGGACTCTGGAAACACCATATATTTT.

This chain connects TRBV19 to TRBJ2-3; 7 positions match TRBD1. The ends lost 5 bases at V and 2 bases at J; junction bases unmatched: 4. Germline V CDR1 and CDR2: LNHDA, SQIVND (reference sequence). The CDR3 is made up of 14 amino acids. The DNA of the CDR3 is TGTGCCAGTAGTGCGACAGGGTCCACAGATACGCAGTATTTT. Translated: CASSATGSTDTQYF.

This sequence joins TRBV5-6 and TRBJ2-3; D is perhaps TRBD1 (7 bases). Germline V CDR1 and CDR2: SGHDT, YYEEEE. This CDR3 region has 16 residues. The V end was cut by 6 bases, the J end by 8 bases, with 25 bases between. CDR3 amino acids: CASTPLRQGGPGTQYF. CDR3 bases: TGTGCCAGCACGCCTTTACGACAGGGAGGCCCGGGTACGCAGTATTTT.

The V and J genes are TRBV29-1 and TRBJ1-1; 11 bases align to TRBD1. The CDR3 loop spans 15 amino acids. Germline values: CDR1 SQVTM, CDR2 ANQGSEA. J was trimmed by 0 bases and V by 4 bases; bases with no gene match: 4. CDR3 nucleotide sequence: TGCAGCGTTGCCGGGACAGGGGGTCTGAACACTGAAGCTTTCTTT. It codes for CSVAGTGGLNTEAFF.

V is TRBV6-1 and J is TRBJ2-5; 7 bases match TRBD1. The V segment lost 4 bases and the J segment 3 bases; nucleotides outside the gene matches: 5. From germline, CDR1 is MNHNS and CDR2 SASEGT. This CDR3 has 14 amino acids. The CDR3 DNA reads as TGTGCCAGCAGTGTCGGACAGGCCAAAGAGACCCAGTACTTC. Its protein is CASSVGQAKETQYF.

This clone has more than one count but fewer than ten. The genes are TRBV27 and TRBJ2-1, with D unclear. The V gene's germline CDR1 is MNHEY and CDR2 SMNVEV (reference sequence). CDR3 size: 12 residues. Trimming stripped 5 bases from V and 7 bases from J, with 9 bases between. The CDR3 here is CASSPSRNEQFF. The CDR3 region has the DNA TGTGCCAGCAGTCCCTCCCGGAATGAGCAGTTCTTC.

The J gene is TRBJ2-5, the V gene TRBV4-2; TRBD2 might be the D (5 bases). This CDR3 spans 16 amino acids. Germline V gene sequence: CDR1 LGHNA, CDR2 YNFKEQ. V shed 0 bases and J shed 1 base, with 12 bases lying between them. Written as DNA, the CDR3 is TGTGCCAGCAGCCAAGAGGGAGCGGATCGCCAAGAGACCCAGTACTTC. It encodes CASSQEGADRQETQYF.

The chain recombines TRBV19 with TRBJ2-7; D is possibly TRBD1 (5 bases). The germline V gene encodes CDR1 LNHDA and CDR2 SQIVND (reference sequence). This CDR3 has 14 residues. V was shortened by 3 bases and J by 6 bases, with 15 bases between the two germline ends. The CDR3 region has the DNA TGTGCCAGTAGTATTGGGTTTGGCAGGGTCGAGCAGTACTTC. Translating it yields CASSIGFGRVEQYF.

This chain joins TRBV9 and TRBJ1-3; 8 nucleotides agree with TRBD1. The J segment lost 2 bases and the V segment lost 4 bases, leaving 5 bases of the junction unmatched. The CDR3 length is 15 residues. Germline CDR1 is SGDLS and CDR2 is YYNGEE. CDR3 loop: CASSSRQGTGNTIYF. The CDR3 DNA reads as TGTGCCAGCAGCTCTCGACAGGGGACTGGAAACACCATATATTTT.

The chain joins TRBV7-2 to TRBJ2-1; 13 bases align to TRBD2. CDR3 length: 16 residues. Germline V gene data show CDR1 as SGHTA and CDR2 as FQGNSA. The V and J ends lost 4 bases and 8 bases, in that order; junction bases with no gene match: 8. The CDR3 sequence: CASSSELAGGPDEQFF. The CDR3 coding sequence is TGTGCCAGCAGCTCCGAACTAGCGGGAGGGCCGGATGAGCAGTTCTTC.

This clone was observed a handful of times. This chain links TRBV7-9 with TRBJ1-1; D is unresolved. V was cut by 5 bases and J by 8 bases, with 15 bases left in between. Germline V gene data show CDR1 as SEHNR and CDR2 as FQNEAQ (reference sequence). CDR3 length: 13 residues. CDR3 loop: CASSPAARQEAFF. The DNA for the CDR3 is TGTGCCAGCAGCCCCGCGGCCCGCCAGGAAGCTTTCTTT.

The chain links TRBV14 to TRBJ2-2, with D maybe TRBD1 (5 bases). The CDR3 contains 16 residues. V shed 5 bases and J shed 0 bases, with 13 bases lying between them. Germline CDR1 is SGHDN and CDR2 is FVKESK. In DNA, the CDR3 is TGTGCCAGCAGCGGGTGGGGCGGATCGAACACCGGGGAGCTGTTTTTT. Its translation: CASSGWGGSNTGELFF.

This rearrangement joins TRBV6-5 to TRBJ1-1; D call uncertain. The germline gives CDR1 MNHEY, CDR2 SVGAGI. The V end was cut by 0 bases, the J end by 0 bases, with 11 bases between. CDR3 length: 16 residues. CDR3 region: CASSYSGGFLNTEAFF. The CDR3 DNA reads TGTGCCAGCAGTTACTCCGGCGGTTTCTTGAACACTGAAGCTTTCTTT.

In its sample, this clone was seen a few times. The chain carries TRBV7-8 and TRBJ1-1; D unclear. The V end was cut by 1 base, the J end by 6 bases, with 6 bases between. Looked up from germline, CDR1 is SGHVS and CDR2 is FQNEAQ. The CDR3 is 12 amino acids. The CDR3 protein is CASSLGAPEAFF. CDR3 nucleotides: TGTGCCAGCAGCTTAGGCGCTCCTGAAGCTTTCTTT.

CDR3 sequence (DNA): TGTGCCAGCAGCTTAGAAGGGCGCAGGGCCAACACCGGGGAGCTGTTTTTT. Translation gives CASSLEGRRANTGELFF. The chain carries TRBV7-2 and TRBJ2-2; D might be TRBD1 (5 bases). Germline CDR1 and CDR2: SGHTA and FQGNSA. The CDR3 runs to 17 residues. V was pared by 1 base and J by 2 bases, with 14 bases between.

V is TRBV4-1 and J is TRBJ1-2; D is unclear. CDR1 MGHRA and CDR2 YSYEKL come from the germline V gene. V dropped 0 bases and J dropped 7 bases, with 9 bases sitting between them. The CDR3 has 13 amino acids. CDR3 DNA sequence: TGCGCCAGCAGCCAAGATAATCAGCGTGGCTACACCTTC. This encodes CASSQDNQRGYTF.

V gene TRBV29-1 combines with J gene TRBJ1-1; TRBD1 is a possible D gene (5 bases). The ends were cut back, 7 bases at V and 7 bases at J, with 13 bases in the middle. The length of the CDR3 is 11 residues. Germline loops: CDR1 SQVTM, CDR2 ANQGSEA. The CDR3 sequence: CSGQDTDEAFF. The CDR3 coding sequence is TGCAGCGGGCAGGACACAGATGAAGCTTTCTTT.

The rearrangement links TRBV28 to TRBJ2-1, with D perhaps TRBD2 (5 bases). V shed 5 bases and J shed 5 bases, with 16 bases lying between them. Germline lookup yields CDR1 MDHEN and CDR2 SYDVKM. The CDR3 has 15 residues. CDR3: CASSPPGQRDNEQFF. Here the CDR3 DNA reads TGTGCCAGCAGTCCACCCGGTCAGAGGGACAATGAGCAGTTCTTC.

This clone showed up just once. V is TRBV5-1 and J is TRBJ2-3, with a tentative D call TRBD2 (6 bases). Germline assignment: CDR1 SGHRS and CDR2 YFSETQ. This CDR3 is built from 16 residues. Deletions cut 0 bases from V and 0 bases from J, with 11 bases between. This CDR3 is CASSLGRDWSTDTQYF. CDR3 sequence (DNA): TGCGCCAGCAGCTTGGGCCGGGACTGGAGCACAGATACGCAGTATTTT. The whole variable domain, remainder taken from reference TRBV5-1 and TRBJ2-3, is KAGVTQTPRYLIKTRGQQVTLSCSPISGHRSVSWYQQTPGQGLQFLFEYFSETQRNKGNFPGRFSGRQFSNSRSEMNVSTLELGDSALYLCASSLGRDWSTDTQYFGPGTRLTVL.